One and the same sample provided the 26 T cell receptor beta chains below, sequenced in a study of T cell responses to AZD1222 COVID-19 vaccine (dated by TCRdb to the early 2020s). The time point label, as the study defines it: baseline before first vaccination. Libraries were built with the immunoSEQ multiplex PCR assay. TCRdb re-hosts the immuneACCESS table, in-frame sequences only. Its copies lack some clones; in the studies checked, an unresolved V gene accounts for under half of them, and the cause for the rest is not known. The sample table contains roughly 99,000 clones; only one count was recorded for approximately 86% of them. Clones ranked in the top ten supply 3.5% to 5% of the sample. This sample comprised peripheral blood, obtained on day 0 of AZD1222 vaccination. Every receptor here comes from an adult in good health.

The chain recombines TRBV6-7 with TRBJ2-2; D perhaps matches TRBD1 (5 bases). TRBV6-7 is placed among ORFs of uncertain function. Trimming pared 10 bases from V and 6 bases from J, leaving 18 bases between. The CDR3 runs to 14 residues. The CDR3 DNA sequence: TGTGCCACCAACAGGTTACTTAGGTCCGGGGAGCTGTTTTTT. It specifies CATNRLLRSGELFF.

V and J are TRBV7-8 and TRBJ2-1, with D unclear. Germline V CDR1 and CDR2: SGHVS, FQNEAQ. V was clipped by 2 bases and J by 9 bases, with 11 bases between them. The CDR3 sequence is 13 residues long. The CDR3 nucleotides are TGTGCCAGCAGCTTACGTGGGTCCGCTGAGCAGTTCTTC. It encodes CASSLRGSAEQFF.

The chain links TRBV10-3 to TRBJ1-4, with D tentatively TRBD1 (5 bases). Germline V gene data show CDR1 as ENHRY and CDR2 as SYGVKD. The CDR3 is 14 amino acids. Between the trimmed V and J ends, which lost 5 bases and 1 base, there was a span of 8 bases. The CDR3: CAISKTGTNEKLFF. The CDR3 nucleotides read TGTGCCATCAGTAAAACAGGAACTAATGAAAAACTGTTTTTT.

The V call is TRBV6-4, the J call TRBJ2-3; 8 bases line up with TRBD2. With V trimmed by 4 bases and J by 2 bases, 5 bases remained unmatched. The CDR3 is 15 residues long. From germline, CDR1 is MRHNA and CDR2 SNTAGT. Here the CDR3 DNA reads TGTGCCAGCAGTGGGCGACTAGCGCACACAGATACGCAGTATTTT. Its protein is CASSGRLAHTDTQYF.

J is TRBJ2-1 and V is TRBV2; TRBD2 aligns across 12 bases. Germline V gene sequence: CDR1 SNHLY, CDR2 FYNNEI. With V trimmed by 3 bases and J by 7 bases, 7 bases remained unmatched. The CDR3 runs to 16 residues. CDR3 DNA sequence: TGTGCCAGCAGTGACCCGACTAGCGGGAGAGGGAATGAGCAGTTCTTC. The encoded protein is CASSDPTSGRGNEQFF.

The chain has TRBV5-1 and TRBJ1-2, with D possibly matching TRBD1 (5 bases). The germline V and J ends were trimmed by 3 bases and 5 bases, with 11 bases remaining between them. The CDR3 loop spans 13 amino acids. Germline assignment: CDR1 SGHRS and CDR2 YFSETQ. As DNA, the CDR3 is TGCGCCAGCAGCTCGTCGGGGGAATATGGCTACACCTTC. It specifies CASSSSGEYGYTF.

The V and J genes are TRBV11-2 and TRBJ1-3; no definite D call. V was clipped by 4 bases and J by 0 bases, with 13 bases between them. The CDR3 totals 16 residues. The V gene's germline CDR1 is SGHAT and CDR2 FQNNGV. CDR3 protein: CASSSRWTSSGNTIYF. The CDR3, as DNA: TGTGCCAGCAGCTCCAGGTGGACGAGCTCTGGAAACACCATATATTTT.

V gene TRBV28 combines with J gene TRBJ2-1, with 10 bases that match TRBD2. The V segment lost 7 bases and the J segment 7 bases; nucleotides outside the gene matches: 13. This CDR3 is 16 amino acids long. Per the germline V gene, CDR1 is MDHEN and CDR2 is SYDVKM. The CDR3 DNA reads TGTGCCAGCACCATAGCGAGCGGGAGGGAGAGAAATGAGCAGTTCTTC. Encoded protein: CASTIASGRERNEQFF.

The rearrangement links TRBV29-1 to TRBJ2-2, with 10 nucleotides matching TRBD1. The V gene end was trimmed by 7 bases and the J gene end by 5 bases; junction bases not matched to a gene: 4. The CDR3 spans 13 residues. Germline V gene data show CDR1 as SQVTM and CDR2 as ANQGSEA. For the CDR3, the DNA is TGCAGCGGGAGGACAGGGGGGACCGGGGAGCTGTTTTTT. Translation gives CSGRTGGTGELFF.

This chain uses TRBV7-2 with TRBJ2-7; D is unclear. The V gene lost 4 bases and the J gene lost 5 bases, with 9 bases spanning the gap. The CDR3 sequence is 12 residues long. CDR1 is SGHTA, CDR2 FQGNSA, per germline. The CDR3 loop reads CASSSLSDEQYF. The CDR3 DNA is TGTGCCAGCAGCTCCCTGTCAGACGAGCAGTACTTC.

This sequence joins TRBV13 and TRBJ1-1, with D tentatively TRBD1 (6 bases). Germline values: CDR1 PRHDT, CDR2 FYEKMQ (reference sequence). V was shortened by 2 bases and J by 1 base, with 8 bases between the two germline ends. The CDR3 runs to 14 residues. CDR3 in DNA: TGTGCCAGCAGCTTATGGGGACAGAACACTGAAGCTTTCTTT. Protein sequence: CASSLWGQNTEAFF.

The chain carries TRBV6-1 and TRBJ2-3; D is perhaps TRBD2 (5 bases). The germline V gene encodes CDR1 MNHNS and CDR2 SASEGT. V lost 3 bases and J lost 2, with 18 bases in between. This CDR3 is 17 amino acids long. CDR3 protein: CASSDVFTAVITDTQYF. The CDR3 nucleotides read TGTGCCAGCAGTGACGTTTTTACAGCGGTGATCACAGATACGCAGTATTTT.

This sequence joins TRBV6-5 and TRBJ1-6; no reliable D call. Between the trimmed V and J ends, which lost 7 bases and 14 bases, there was a span of 21 bases. The CDR3 has 14 amino acids. The germline V gene has CDR1 MNHEY and CDR2 SVGAGI. The CDR3 here is CASTLIAPITALHF. The CDR3 region has the DNA TGTGCCAGCACCCTAATCGCTCCAATAACGGCCCTCCACTTT.

The chain carries TRBV9 and TRBJ2-1; 9 bases match TRBD2. The J segment lost 8 bases and the V segment lost 4 bases, leaving 10 bases of the junction unmatched. The CDR3 sequence is 15 residues long. The germline CDR1 and CDR2 sequences are SGDLS and YYNGEE. CDR3: CASSPGGGGLDEQFF. The CDR3 DNA reads as TGTGCCAGCAGCCCAGGCGGGGGGGGCCTCGATGAGCAGTTCTTC.

This sequence joins TRBV15 and TRBJ1-4; 9 nucleotides agree with TRBD1. J lost 8 bases, V lost 3 bases, and 13 bases had no gene match. Per the germline V gene, CDR1 is LNHNV and CDR2 is YYDKDF (reference sequence). There are 17 residues in the CDR3. Here the CDR3 reads CATSSSPGTGLQEKLFF. For the CDR3, the DNA is TGTGCCACCAGCAGTTCCCCCGGGACAGGGCTCCAAGAAAAACTGTTTTTT.

J is TRBJ1-5 and V is TRBV19; TRBD1 matches 8 bases. V gave up 4 bases and J gave up 4 bases; unmatched junction bases: 24. The CDR3 totals 21 residues. CDR1 and CDR2 from the germline V gene are LNHDA and SQIVND (reference sequence). The CDR3 bases are TGTGCCAGTAGTACACTACTAGGTTTTGAGCGGGGACAGGCCAATAATCAGCCCCAGCATTTT. Its protein is CASSTLLGFERGQANNQPQHF.

The chain links TRBV29-1 to TRBJ1-4, with no clear D. CDR1 SQVTM and CDR2 ANQGSEA come from the germline V gene. Trimming left V 1 base short and J 5 bases short, with 5 bases between. The CDR3 covers 12 residues. The CDR3 spells CSVEGGNEKLFF. CDR3 bases: TGCAGCGTTGAAGGCGGGAATGAAAAACTGTTTTTT.

V gene TRBV19 combines with J gene TRBJ1-5; D remains ambiguous. Germline CDR1 reads LNHDA; CDR2 reads SQIVND (reference sequence). Deletions cut 3 bases from V and 0 bases from J, with 9 bases between. This CDR3 region has 15 residues. The CDR3 is CASSMTRYSNQPQHF. The CDR3 DNA is TGTGCCAGTAGTATGACACGGTATAGCAATCAGCCCCAGCATTTT.

As for this clone: This sample also contains other DNA sequences that code for the same CDR3. This chain uses TRBV9 with TRBJ2-5, with D perhaps assigned TRBD1 or TRBD2 (6 bases each). Germline CDR1 and CDR2: SGDLS and YYNGEE. V was trimmed by 1 base and J by 0 bases, leaving 10 bases between them. The CDR3 is 15 residues long. CDR3 in DNA: TGTGCCAGCAGCGTAATGGGGGGCGACCAAGAGACCCAGTACTTC. Protein: CASSVMGGDQETQYF.

The rearrangement uses TRBV12-3 or TRBV12-4 and TRBJ1-2; no clear D gene. CDR3 size: 13 residues. The germline V and J ends were trimmed by 4 bases and 0 bases, with 6 bases remaining between them. Here the CDR3 reads CASSSVANYGYTF. As DNA, the CDR3 is TGTGCCAGCAGTTCGGTAGCTAACTATGGCTACACCTTC.

This chain connects TRBV18 to TRBJ1-1; D remains unclear. Looked up from germline, CDR1 is KGHSH and CDR2 is LQKENI. Between the trimmed V and J ends, which lost 2 bases and 1 base, there was a span of 8 bases. The CDR3 consists of 14 residues. The CDR3 loop reads CASSPWSPNTEAFF. CDR3 coding DNA: TGTGCCAGCTCACCATGGAGCCCGAACACTGAAGCTTTCTTT. Full variable domain (missing parts from reference TRBV18 and TRBJ1-1): NAGVMQNPRHLVRRRGQEARLRCSPMKGHSHVYWYRQLPEEGLKFMVYLQKENIIDESGMPKERFSAEFPKEGPSILRIQQVVRGDSAAYFCASSPWSPNTEAFFGQGTRLTVV.

The chain is built from TRBV19 and TRBJ1-5, with 10 bases that match TRBD1. CDR1 LNHDA and CDR2 SQIVND come from the germline V gene (reference sequence). The CDR3 contains 14 residues. With 6 bases clipped from V and 4 bases from J, the junction kept 3 bases outside the gene matches. Written as DNA, the CDR3 is TGTGCCAGTAGCCCGGACAGGGGGAATCAGCCCCAGCATTTT. Protein sequence: CASSPDRGNQPQHF. Complete variable domain (other parts from reference TRBV19 and TRBJ1-5): DGGITQSPKYLFRKEGQNVTLSCEQNLNHDAMYWYRQDPGQGLRLIYYSQIVNDFQKGDIAEGYSVSREKKESFPLTVTSAQKNPTAFYLCASSPDRGNQPQHFGDGTRLSIL.

The rearrangement uses TRBV27 and TRBJ1-5, with a possible D match to TRBD1 (6 bases). V lost 6 bases and J 3 bases, leaving 15 bases between the germline ends. The CDR3 runs to 15 residues. CDR1 MNHEY and CDR2 SMNVEV come from the germline V gene (reference sequence). This chain's CDR3 is CASSSLGHPNQPQHF. CDR3 coding DNA: TGTGCCAGCAGCTCTCTGGGACACCCCAATCAGCCCCAGCATTTT.

The chain links TRBV5-1 to TRBJ1-1, with D possibly matching TRBD1 (6 bases). V was shortened by 3 bases and J by 3 bases, with 9 bases between the two germline ends. In germline, CDR1 is SGHRS, CDR2 YFSETQ. The CDR3 contains 13 residues. CDR3 DNA sequence: TGCGCCAGCAGCTATTCAGGGGACACTGAAGCTTTCTTT. Its protein is CASSYSGDTEAFF.

The gene calls are TRBV5-1 and TRBJ2-1, with D possibly being TRBD2 (5 bases). The CDR3 runs 17 residues. CDR1 and CDR2 (germline): SGHRS, YFSETQ. The V end lost 3 bases, the J end lost 0 bases, and 16 bases lay between the germline ends. CDR3 in DNA: TGCGCCAGCAGCTCCGGACTGGACTCGAGCTCCTACAATGAGCAGTTCTTC. It codes for CASSSGLDSSSYNEQFF. Filled out from reference TRBV5-1 and TRBJ2-1, the complete variable domain reads KAGVTQTPRYLIKTRGQQVTLSCSPISGHRSVSWYQQTPGQGLQFLFEYFSETQRNKGNFPGRFSGRQFSNSRSEMNVSTLELGDSALYLCASSSGLDSSSYNEQFFGPGTRLTVL.

The chain carries TRBV5-5 and TRBJ1-6; 7 bases are shared with TRBD1. Germline-derived CDR1 and CDR2 are SGHKS and YYEKEE (reference sequence). This CDR3 region has 17 residues. J gave up 4 bases and V 4 bases, and 11 bases lay outside the gene matches. CDR3 nucleotide sequence: TGTGCCAGCAGCCTAAAACCCCCGGGACAGTATAATTCACCCCTCCACTTT. Protein sequence: CASSLKPPGQYNSPLHF.